The 8 T cell receptor beta chains below were found in one sample sequenced in a study of beta chain features in type 1 diabetes. Study-level results: There was a moderate but significant shortening of TCRB CDR3s in all four CD4+ subsets of Type 1 diabetes patients.

These receptors lack a known antigen. Isolated RNA was reverse transcribed in full, so expressed TCRB transcripts were sequenced. Data came from immunoSEQ multiplex PCR; TCRdb stores just in-frame clones and leaves some out. Among 350,000 to 450,000 clones listed, around an eighth were seen once. Source material: naive CD4+ T cells from blood. These receptors were collected from a woman aged 18-29 years with type 1 diabetes.

Details on this clone: Other DNA sequences in this sample translate to the same CDR3. The gene calls are TRBV11-2 and TRBJ2-1; D is unresolved. The CDR3 extends over 13 amino acids. Trimming removed 1 base at V and 4 bases at J, with 5 bases between. Germline lookup yields CDR1 SGHAT and CDR2 FQNNGV. CDR3 loop: CASSLARYNEQFF. The CDR3, as DNA: TGTGCCAGCAGCTTAGCCAGGTACAATGAGCAGTTCTTC.

This clone was found a few times. Here the CDR3 reads CASSPPGGYEQYF. CDR3 sequence (DNA): TGTGCCAGCAGCCCACCTGGGGGGTACGAGCAGTACTTC. J is TRBJ2-7 and V is TRBV5-4; possible D gene TRBD2, 6 bases. Germline V gives CDR1 SGHNT, CDR2 YYREEE (reference sequence). V gave up 4 bases and J gave up 4 bases, with 12 bases separating them. CDR3 length equals 13 residues.

The chain carries TRBV4-1 and TRBJ2-5, with 7 bases identical to TRBD1. CDR3 length: 16 residues. CDR1 is MGHRA and CDR2 is YSYEKL in the germline V gene. V lost 1 base to trimming and J lost 2 bases; unmatched junction nucleotides: 7. CDR3 in amino acids: CASSQGVPGGQETQYF. CDR3 in DNA: TGCGCCAGCAGCCAAGGGGTCCCAGGGGGTCAAGAGACCCAGTACTTC.

The V call is TRBV10-3, the J call TRBJ2-3, with D hard to call. Germline-derived CDR1 and CDR2 are ENHRY and SYGVKD. The CDR3 is made up of 11 amino acids. V lost 11 bases to trimming and J lost 3 bases, with 9 bases between them. CDR3: CASGGTDTQYF. The CDR3 DNA is TGTGCCTCGGGTGGGACAGATACGCAGTATTTT.

The chain uses TRBV4-3 and TRBJ2-7; maybe TRBD2 (5 bases). V lost 4 bases, J lost 4 bases, and 14 bases lay in between. The CDR3 extends over 14 amino acids. CDR1 is LGHNA, CDR2 YSLEER, per germline. CDR3 nucleotide sequence: TGCGCCAGCAGCCCGGGGTTTTTGTCTTACGAGCAGTACTTC. Its translation: CASSPGFLSYEQYF.

The CDR3 DNA reads TGTGCCAGCAGTTCCAGTAGCGGGAGGGCCTTAGAGACCCAGTACTTC. Residues: CASSSSSGRALETQYF. The genes are TRBV27 and TRBJ2-5, with 11 bases fitting TRBD2. V was pared by 4 bases and J by 4 bases, with 8 bases of the junction left unmatched. The germline gives CDR1 MNHEY, CDR2 SMNVEV (reference sequence). This CDR3 has 16 residues.

This clone turned up a few times. V and J are TRBV30 and TRBJ2-7; the match to TRBD1 covers 8 bases. V dropped 5 bases and J dropped 5; count of bases not matched to a gene: 5. CDR3 length: 12 residues. The germline CDR1 and CDR2 sequences are GTSNPN and SVGIG (reference sequence). As DNA, the CDR3 is TGTGCCTGGGACAGGGGTACCCACGAGCAGTACTTC. Protein product: CAWDRGTHEQYF.

The rearrangement links TRBV9 to TRBJ1-1; D not certain. Germline V lookup: CDR1 SGDLS, CDR2 YYNGEE. Trimming pared 0 bases from V and 4 bases from J, leaving 7 bases between. The CDR3 covers 13 residues. CDR3 sequence reads: CASSVERGTEAFF. CDR3 bases: TGTGCCAGCAGCGTAGAGCGGGGCACTGAAGCTTTCTTT.